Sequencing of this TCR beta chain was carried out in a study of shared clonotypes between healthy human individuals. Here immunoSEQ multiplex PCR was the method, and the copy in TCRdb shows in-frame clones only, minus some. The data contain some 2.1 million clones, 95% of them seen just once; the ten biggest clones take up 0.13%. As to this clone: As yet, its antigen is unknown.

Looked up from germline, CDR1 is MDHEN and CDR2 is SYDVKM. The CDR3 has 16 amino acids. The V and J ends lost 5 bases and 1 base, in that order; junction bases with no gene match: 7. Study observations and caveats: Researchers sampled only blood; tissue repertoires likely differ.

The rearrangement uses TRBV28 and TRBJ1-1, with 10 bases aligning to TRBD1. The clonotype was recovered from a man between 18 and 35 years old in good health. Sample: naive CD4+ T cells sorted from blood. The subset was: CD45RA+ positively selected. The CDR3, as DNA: TGTGCCAGCAGTACGACAGGGGGCAGCGGGAACACTGAAGCTTTCTTT. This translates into CASSTTGGSGNTEAFF.